The rows below give T cell receptor beta chains drawn from one sample of a study of T cells after yellow fever vaccination. TCRdb processed the 5' RACE reads anew with MiXCR; each CDR3 protein has one entry. The sample contains about 260,000 distinct CDR3 sequences, 13% of which appear only once. The sequences come from CD4+ T cells sorted from PBMCs, collected 45 days after the yellow fever booster vaccination. All receptors derive from a young man who received the YFV17D yellow fever vaccine. Each CDR3 is given with its conserved first and last residue. A D gene is named only where the DNA matches it firmly. Rows give clone size only sometimes, using once, few, many, or a class for an expanded clone.

v_call	d_call	clone_size	j_call	cdr3_nt	cdr3_aa
TRBV20-1	.	.	TRBJ2-3	TGCAGTGCTAGCGGGTTGGCCTCCCCTAACACAGATACGCAGTATTTT	CSASGLASPNTDTQYF
TRBV20-1	TRBD1	.	TRBJ2-3	TGCAGTGCCACCCTCGGGGTCGGGACAGGGGGTAAAGATACGCAGTATTTT	CSATLGVGTGGKDTQYF
TRBV7-2	TRBD1	.	TRBJ1-2	TGTGCCAGCAGCCCGTCCCGGGACAGGGGGCTCTATGGCTACACCTTC	CASSPSRDRGLYGYTF
TRBV12-3/TRBV12-4	TRBD1	.	TRBJ2-1	TGTGCCAGCAGTGTAGGGACAGGGGGGTTATACAATGAGCAGTTCTTC	CASSVGTGGLYNEQFF
TRBV5-1	TRBD1	.	TRBJ2-1	TGCGCCAGCAGCGAGAGGGACAGTAACAATGAGCAGTTCTTC	CASSERDSNNEQFF
TRBV2	TRBD1	.	TRBJ2-5	TGTGCCAGCAGTGAGGGCGGACAGGTGGCAGAGACCCAGTACTTC	CASSEGGQVAETQYF
TRBV7-9	.	few	TRBJ2-2	TGTGCCAGCAGCTTTCGGGTTGGGACGCTCCACACCGGGGAGCTGTTTTTT	CASSFRVGTLHTGELFF
TRBV5-1	.	.	TRBJ2-5	TGCGCCAGCAGCTGGAGGACTGCCGGGGGTGAGACCCAGTACTTC	CASSWRTAGGETQYF
TRBV5-6	.	few	TRBJ1-4	TGTGCCAGCAGCTCGGGGGGAATAACTAATGAAAAACTGTTTTTT	CASSSGGITNEKLFF
TRBV12-3/TRBV12-4	.	.	TRBJ2-3	TGTGCCAGCAGACAAAGGGAGGCCACAGATACGCAGTATTTT	CASRQREATDTQYF
TRBV27	TRBD2	.	TRBJ2-1	TGTGCCAGCAGTTTAAAGGGACTAGCGGGAGGGGTTTACAATGAGCAGTTCTTC	CASSLKGLAGGVYNEQFF
TRBV6-1	TRBD1	.	TRBJ2-7	TGTGCCAGCAGAACCGGGACAGGGGTAAGGGGCGAGCAGTACTTC	CASRTGTGVRGEQYF
TRBV19	TRBD2	once	TRBJ2-1	TGTGCCAGTAGTATAATCGGAGCGGGAGCCTACAATGAGCAGTTCTTC	CASSIIGAGAYNEQFF
TRBV5-1	.	.	TRBJ1-5	TGCGCCAGCAGCTTGGGAAGCGATCAGCCCCAGCATTTT	CASSLGSDQPQHF
TRBV28	.	.	TRBJ1-1	TGTGCCAGCAGCACGAGGGGGGAGTTGACCAACACTGAAGCTTTCTTT	CASSTRGELTNTEAFF
TRBV5-1	TRBD2	few	TRBJ2-3	TGCGCCAGCTGCCGCTCTAGCGGGAGGGGCACAGATACGCAGTATTTT	CASCRSSGRGTDTQYF
TRBV19	.	.	TRBJ2-1	TGTGCCAGTAGCCTGGGACGGCAGTCCAATGAGCAGTTCTTC	CASSLGRQSNEQFF
TRBV27	.	.	TRBJ2-1	TGTGCCAGCAGTTCAGGTAGCGGTTGGAGAAATGAGCAGTTCTTC	CASSSGSGWRNEQFF
TRBV29-1	TRBD1	.	TRBJ2-3	TGCAGCGGGACAGGGTCCGATACGCAGTATTTT	CSGTGSDTQYF
TRBV9	TRBD2	few	TRBJ2-2	TGTGCCAGCAGCGAACCGGGACTAGCGGGATGGAGCACCGGGGAGCTGTTTTTT	CASSEPGLAGWSTGELFF
TRBV24-1	TRBD1	many	TRBJ2-3	TGTGCCACCAGTGCTACAGGGGCTGCTACAGATACGCAGTATTTT	CATSATGAATDTQYF
TRBV5-5	.	.	TRBJ2-7	TGTGCCAGCAGCTTCGTTACGGGGCAGTACTTC	CASSFVTGQYF
TRBV5-1	.	.	TRBJ2-5	TGCGCCAGCAGCCGCGGGATGGGGGAGACCCAGTACTTC	CASSRGMGETQYF
TRBV18	TRBD1	.	TRBJ2-7	TGTGCCAGCTCAACGGGACAGGACTACTACGAGCAGTACTTC	CASSTGQDYYEQYF
TRBV25-1	TRBD2	.	TRBJ2-5	TGTGCCAGCAGTGCGTGGGAGGGTCGAGAGACCCAGTACTTC	CASSAWEGRETQYF
TRBV28	.	few	TRBJ2-2	TGTGCCAGCAGTTCGTCGCGACCAAATACCGGGGAGCTGTTTTTT	CASSSSRPNTGELFF
TRBV10-2	.	many	TRBJ2-1	TGCGCCAGTAGTAGCGTTAGCTCCTACAATGAGCAGTTCTTC	CASSSVSSYNEQFF
TRBV30	.	.	TRBJ2-6	TGTGCCTGGGCCACTGGGGCCAACGTCCTGACTTTC	CAWATGANVLTF
TRBV5-1	.	few	TRBJ2-4	TGCGCCAGCAGCTTGGAATGGACAAACATTCAGTACTTC	CASSLEWTNIQYF
TRBV7-9	TRBD2	.	TRBJ2-1	TGTGCCAGCAGCGCCGGGGGGAAATACAATGAGCAGTTCTTC	CASSAGGKYNEQFF
TRBV19	TRBD2	.	TRBJ2-3	TGTGCCAGTCGGACTAGCGGATACACAGATACGCAGTATTTT	CASRTSGYTDTQYF
TRBV7-8	.	.	TRBJ1-1	TGTGCCAGCAGCTCCGCGGCCTCGAACACTGAAGCTTTCTTT	CASSSAASNTEAFF
TRBV20-1	TRBD2	few	TRBJ2-5	TGCAGTGCTATCTCGAGGCGGGAGAGCGAGACCCAGTACTTC	CSAISRRESETQYF
TRBV28	.	.	TRBJ2-7	TGTGCCACCATCCCTCCGCCGCCCGGGAACTACGAGCAGTACTTC	CATIPPPPGNYEQYF
TRBV20-1	TRBD2	few	TRBJ2-7	TGCAGTGCCAAACCGACTTATAAGGCGGGAGTAGGGAACGAGCAGTACTTC	CSAKPTYKAGVGNEQYF
TRBV10-3	TRBD2	few	TRBJ2-1	TGTGCCATCGGACTAGCGGGGGCCGATGACAGTAATGAGCAGTTCTTC	CAIGLAGADDSNEQFF
TRBV20-1	.	.	TRBJ2-1	TGCAGTGCCCCATACTCCTACAATGAGCAGTTCTTC	CSAPYSYNEQFF
TRBV5-5	TRBD2	many	TRBJ2-1	TGTGCCAGCAGCTCGGGAGGAAGCGGGAGCTACAATGAGCAGTTCTTC	CASSSGGSGSYNEQFF
TRBV12-3/TRBV12-4	TRBD1	.	TRBJ1-1	TGTGCCAGCAGTTTAGGGACAGGGGTCGCTTTCTTT	CASSLGTGVAFF
TRBV5-6	.	few	TRBJ2-3	TGTGCCAGCAGCCCGCCGGTCCCGACCTACACAGATACGCAGTATTTT	CASSPPVPTYTDTQYF
TRBV7-2	TRBD2	few	TRBJ2-5	TGTGCCAGCAGCTCGAGAGGGGAGGGGGAGACCCAGTACTTC	CASSSRGEGETQYF
TRBV15	.	few	TRBJ2-7	TGTGCCACCAGCAGAGGGGGACTGAACTCCTACGAGCAGTACTTC	CATSRGGLNSYEQYF
TRBV7-8	.	few	TRBJ1-2	TGTGCCAGCAGCCCCGAAGTCTCTGGCTACACCTTC	CASSPEVSGYTF
TRBV6-2/TRBV6-3	TRBD1	.	TRBJ2-1	TGTGCCAGCAGTCGCCGGGACAGGGACCCCCATGAGCAGTTCTTC	CASSRRDRDPHEQFF
TRBV5-1	.	few	TRBJ2-7	TGCGCCAGCAGCTTCCTCGGGAGCTCCTACGAGCAGTACTTC	CASSFLGSSYEQYF
TRBV20-1	TRBD2	few	TRBJ2-3	TGCAGTGTGACGGCCGGGACTAGCGGGAGACCCACAGATACGCAGTATTTT	CSVTAGTSGRPTDTQYF
TRBV3-1	.	.	TRBJ2-3	TGTGCCAGCAGCCAAGAAGGAGGGGAGTCCACAGATACGCAGTATTTT	CASSQEGGESTDTQYF
TRBV6-2/TRBV6-3	.	.	TRBJ2-1	TGTGCCAGCAGTTACGATAGACTCCAACTGGACAATGAGCAGTTCTTC	CASSYDRLQLDNEQFF